This TCR beta chain was recovered during a study of beta chain features in type 1 diabetes. Study conclusions and caveats: When VDJ junctions were examined, type 1 diabetes patients showed fewer insertions and more deletions. The analysis here could not establish whether HLA type shapes TCRB rearrangement. It was among patients, rather than healthy donors, that naive, central memory and Treg TCRB repertoires appeared more similar.

Expressed TCRB transcripts were sequenced because the isolated RNA had all been reverse transcribed beforehand. It was found that naive, central memory and regulatory T cell samples averaged approximately 3.9 million reads. Clones were sequenced by immunoSEQ multiplex PCR, and TCRdb holds only the in-frame ones, with some missing. Of over 300,000 clones in the sample, 6.5% to 10% are singletons; the top ten hold less than 0.5%. V lost 2 bases to trimming and J lost 1 base; unmatched junction nucleotides: 6. The germline V gene has CDR1 LGHNA and CDR2 YSLEER. This CDR3 has 16 amino acids. Comment on this clone: Its specificity is not known.

The receptor's source is a woman aged 18-29 years in good health. The material sequenced was central memory CD4+ T cells from blood. This chain uses TRBV4-3 with TRBJ1-1, with 8 bases that match TRBD1. CDR3 loop: CASSQTAGTGNTEAFF. CDR3 in DNA: TGCGCCAGCAGCCAAACTGCCGGGACAGGGAACACTGAAGCTTTCTTT.